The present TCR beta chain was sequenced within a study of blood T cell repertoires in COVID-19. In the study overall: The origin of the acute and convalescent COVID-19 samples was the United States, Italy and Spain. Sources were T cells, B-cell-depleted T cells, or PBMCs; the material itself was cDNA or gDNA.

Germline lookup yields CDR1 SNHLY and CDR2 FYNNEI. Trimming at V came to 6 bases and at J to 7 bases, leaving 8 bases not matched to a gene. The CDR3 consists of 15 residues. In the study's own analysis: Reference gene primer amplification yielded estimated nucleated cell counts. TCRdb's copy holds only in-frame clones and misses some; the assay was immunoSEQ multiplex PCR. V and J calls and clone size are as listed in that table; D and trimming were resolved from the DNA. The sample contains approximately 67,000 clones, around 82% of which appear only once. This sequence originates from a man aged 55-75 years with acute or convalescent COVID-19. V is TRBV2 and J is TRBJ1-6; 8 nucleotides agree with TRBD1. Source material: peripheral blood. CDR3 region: CASRASDRENSPLHF. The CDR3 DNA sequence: TGTGCCAGCAGAGCATCGGACAGGGAGAATTCACCCCTCCACTTT.